This entry describes one TCR beta chain. The sample is drawn from a study of Ad26.COV2.S vaccination and SARS-CoV-2 variants. Assay used: immunoSEQ multiplex PCR; TCRdb lists only in-frame clones, some missing. Here the sample spans roughly 380,000 clones, around 87% being singletons. Treatment given: some 20 received Ad26.COV2.S at low or high dose, single or two shots; roughly 5 received placebo; per-sample allocation not given. Material that was analyzed had been drawn on day 63 after the first vaccine or placebo injection. The CDR3 loop spans 15 amino acids. Germline values: CDR1 MNHNS, CDR2 SASEGT. J was trimmed by 4 bases and V by 3 bases; bases with no gene match: 5.

This sequence originates from a person aged 18-60 years who received the Ad26.COV2.S COVID-19 vaccine or a placebo. This specimen consisted of peripheral blood, obtained in a trial of Ad26.COV2.S vaccine versus placebo. The V gene is TRBV6-1, the J gene TRBJ1-4, with 7 bases identical to TRBD1. The CDR3, as DNA: TGTGCCAGCAGTGACAGGGGGTCCAGTAATGAAAAACTGTTTTTT. Its protein product is CASSDRGSSNEKLFF.